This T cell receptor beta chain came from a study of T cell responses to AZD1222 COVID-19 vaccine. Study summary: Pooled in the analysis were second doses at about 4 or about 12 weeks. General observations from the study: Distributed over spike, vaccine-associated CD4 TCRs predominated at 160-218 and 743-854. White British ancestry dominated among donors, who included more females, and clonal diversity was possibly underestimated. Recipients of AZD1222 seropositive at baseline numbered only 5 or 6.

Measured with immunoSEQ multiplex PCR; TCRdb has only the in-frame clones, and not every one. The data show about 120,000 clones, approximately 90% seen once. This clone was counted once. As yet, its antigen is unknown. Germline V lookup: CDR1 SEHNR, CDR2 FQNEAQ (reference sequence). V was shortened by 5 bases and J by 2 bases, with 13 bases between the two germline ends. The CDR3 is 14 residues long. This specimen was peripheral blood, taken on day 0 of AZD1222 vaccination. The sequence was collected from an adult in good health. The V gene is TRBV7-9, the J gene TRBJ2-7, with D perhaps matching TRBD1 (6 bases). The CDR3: CASSPLGTTYEQYF. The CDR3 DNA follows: TGTGCCAGCAGCCCCCTCGGGACAACCTACGAGCAGTACTTC.